Given below is one T cell receptor beta chain in context. What it binds is not known. This sample is drawn from a study of response to subunit inactivated influenza vaccine. Study-wide findings and caveats: Authors suggested each seasonal influenza vaccination recruits few new T cells.

This CDR3 has 17 residues. The ends were cut back, 3 bases at V and 2 bases at J, with 14 bases in the middle. The germline gives CDR1 LGHNA, CDR2 YSLEER. Using its own MiXCR run on the RT-PCR reads, TCRdb lists one record per CDR3 protein. Of about 800,000 distinct CDR3 sequences listed, roughly 20% are singletons. The origin of this receptor is a man between 50 and 59 years old who received an inactivated influenza vaccine. The genes are TRBV4-3 and TRBJ2-6; D is perhaps TRBD1 or TRBD2 (5 bases each). The source material was PBMCs from blood, sampled roughly 5 days after vaccination. The CDR3 region has the DNA TGCGCCAGCAGCCACGGGACCAGGTCTACTGGGGCCAACGTCCTGACTTTC. Amino acids: CASSHGTRSTGANVLTF.